This T cell receptor beta chain stems from a study of blood T cell repertoires in COVID-19. On the study more broadly: Donors in the United States, Italy and Spain gave samples during acute or convalescent COVID-19. The cDNA or gDNA used as material had been derived from T cells, B-cell-depleted T cells, or PBMCs.

CDR3 length: 16 amino acids. Germline-derived CDR1 and CDR2 are LNHDA and SQIVND (reference sequence). With V trimmed by 6 bases and J by 1 base, 11 bases remained unmatched. The method was immunoSEQ multiplex PCR; TCRdb's version includes in-frame clones alone and lacks a portion of them. The profile shows some 53,000 clones, about 88% of them singletons. The TCR originated in a human donor with active COVID-19. The donor label of this sample is uncertain. The sequenced material came from peripheral blood. The rearrangement uses TRBV19 and TRBJ1-1; 7 bases fit TRBD1. The CDR3 reads CASRSEHYRGNTEAFF. The DNA for the CDR3 is TGTGCCAGTAGATCAGAACACTACAGGGGGAACACTGAAGCTTTCTTT.